This is a list of T cell receptor beta chains from one sample in a study of shared clonotypes between healthy human individuals. The repertoire was sequenced with immunoSEQ multiplex PCR; TCRdb's copy has only in-frame clones and lacks some. The sample has roughly 1.4 million clones, less than 99% seen once. Sequenced input: naive CD4+ T cells sorted from blood. The receptors here all came from a man aged 30 to 45 in good health. CDR3s include the opening cysteine and the closing phenylalanine or tryptophan. D genes are given only for firm matches. Some rows mark clone size as missing; the rest say once, few, many or name a class of expanded clone.

clone_size | j_call | v_call | cdr3_length | d_call | cdr3_aa | cdr3_nt
once | TRBJ1-1 | TRBV28 | 16 | - | CASSFTVPVRPEGAFF | TGTGCCAGCAGTTTTACAGTCCCGGTTAGGCCTGAGGGGGCTTTCTTT
- | TRBJ2-1 | TRBV5-4 | 16 | TRBD2 | CASSLVPSGSLGEQFF | TGTGCCAGCAGCTTGGTGCCTAGCGGGAGTCTTGGTGAGCAGTTCTTC
- | TRBJ2-3 | TRBV5-1 | 17 | - | CASSLGRARDSTDTQYF | TGCGCCAGCAGCTTGGGGCGTGCCCGGGACTCGACAGATACGCAGTATTTT
- | TRBJ2-7 | TRBV2 | 14 | TRBD1 | CASEPGQGSYEQYF | TGTGCCAGCGAGCCGGGACAGGGCTCCTACGAGCAGTACTTC
- | TRBJ1-4 | TRBV4-3 | 14 | TRBD1 | CASSLGQGDEKLFF | TGCGCCAGCAGTCTCGGACAGGGTGATGAAAAACTGTTTTTT
- | TRBJ2-7 | TRBV5-1 | 16 | TRBD2 | CASSFGRTSGSDEQYF | TGCGCCAGCAGCTTCGGCAGGACTAGCGGGAGTGACGAGCAGTACTTC
- | TRBJ2-7 | TRBV9 | 15 | - | CASSVGDTMAYEQYF | TGTGCCAGCAGCGTGGGGGACACAATGGCCTACGAGCAGTACTTC
- | TRBJ2-5 | TRBV7-3 | 14 | - | CASSLAGGLQTQYF | TGTGCCAGCAGCCTCGCCGGGGGGCTGCAGACCCAGTACTTC
- | TRBJ2-2 | TRBV6-5 | 12 | - | CASSYSPGELFF | TGTGCCAGCAGTTACTCCCCCGGGGAGCTGTTTTTT
- | TRBJ2-7 | TRBV27 | 17 | TRBD2 | CASSSSRTSGPSYEQYF | TGTGCCAGCAGTTCTTCTCGGACTAGCGGGCCCTCCTACGAGCAGTACTTC
- | TRBJ1-1 | TRBV18 | 13 | - | CASSPTVAGEAFF | TGTGCCAGCTCACCGACAGTGGCGGGTGAAGCTTTCTTT
- | TRBJ2-1 | TRBV19 | 13 | TRBD2 | CASSGLAGVRQFF | TGTGCCAGTAGCGGACTAGCGGGAGTCCGGCAGTTCTTC
once | TRBJ2-1 | TRBV11-2 | 16 | TRBD1 | CASSLDPGQYYNEQFF | TGTGCCAGCAGCTTAGATCCGGGACAGTACTACAATGAGCAGTTCTTC
- | TRBJ1-1 | TRBV5-4 | 14 | - | CASSRTVMNTEAFF | TGTGCCAGCAGCAGGACAGTTATGAACACTGAAGCTTTCTTT
- | TRBJ2-7 | TRBV25-1 | 12 | - | CASSVGSYEQYF | TGTGCCAGCAGTGTCGGCTCCTACGAGCAGTACTTC
- | TRBJ1-5 | TRBV10-1 | 17 | - | CASSESAFSVSNQPQHF | TGCGCCAGCAGTGAGTCGGCATTCTCGGTGAGCAATCAGCCCCAGCATTTT
- | TRBJ1-1 | TRBV5-4 | 12 | - | CASSSPALGAFF | TGTGCCAGCAGCTCCCCAGCACTGGGAGCTTTCTTT
once | TRBJ2-7 | TRBV11-1 | 14 | TRBD2 | CASSPTSGGSEQYF | TGTGCCAGCAGTCCGACTAGCGGGGGAAGCGAGCAGTACTTC
- | TRBJ2-1 | TRBV10-3 | 15 | TRBD1 | CAITPGQGTYNEQFF | TGTGCCATCACTCCGGGACAGGGGACCTACAATGAGCAGTTCTTC
- | TRBJ2-7 | TRBV28 | 14 | TRBD1 | CASRQYRGRDEQYF | TGTGCCAGCAGACAGTACAGGGGGCGGGACGAGCAGTACTTC
- | TRBJ2-7 | TRBV30 | 16 | - | CAWSVHLREAIYEQYF | TGTGCCTGGAGTGTACACTTACGGGAAGCGATCTACGAGCAGTACTTC
- | TRBJ2-2 | TRBV5-1 | 16 | TRBD2 | CASSPNPGLYTGELFF | TGCGCCAGCAGCCCTAACCCGGGACTATACACCGGGGAGCTGTTTTTT
- | TRBJ2-3 | TRBV28 | 21 | TRBD2 | CASSFLGLAGGSLSSTDTQYF | TGTGCCAGCAGTTTCCTTGGACTAGCGGGAGGTTCTCTTTCTAGCACAGATACGCAGTATTTT
- | TRBJ2-1 | TRBV7-9 | 17 | TRBD2 | CASSRWTSGSSYNEQFF | TGTGCCAGCAGCCGTTGGACTAGCGGGAGCTCCTACAATGAGCAGTTCTTC
- | TRBJ2-7 | TRBV27 | 15 | - | CASSSGGQHLYEQYF | TGTGCCAGCAGCTCGGGCGGACAACACCTATACGAGCAGTACTTC
- | TRBJ2-1 | TRBV28 | 11 | - | CATSIRDEQFF | TGTGCCACCAGTATAAGGGATGAGCAGTTCTTC
once | TRBJ2-1 | TRBV11-2 | 13 | - | CASSSGLNNEQFF | TGTGCCAGCAGCTCGGGACTGAACAATGAGCAGTTCTTC
- | TRBJ1-1 | TRBV9 | 13 | - | CASSVAATGEAFF | TGTGCCAGCAGCGTAGCGGCAACAGGAGAAGCTTTCTTT
- | TRBJ2-1 | TRBV7-6 | 14 | TRBD2 | CASSLREGYNEQFF | TGTGCCAGCAGCTTGCGGGAGGGGTACAATGAGCAGTTCTTC
- | TRBJ1-4 | TRBV2 | 14 | - | CASSEGATNEKLFF | TGTGCCAGCAGTGAGGGTGCAACTAATGAAAAACTGTTTTTT
- | TRBJ1-4 | TRBV9 | 17 | TRBD1 | CASSVRPSQGGNEKLFF | TGTGCCAGCAGCGTAAGGCCTTCACAGGGGGGGAATGAAAAACTGTTTTTT
- | TRBJ2-7 | TRBV20-1 | 10 | - | CSAWNYEQYF | TGCAGTGCTTGGAACTACGAGCAGTACTTC
- | TRBJ2-1 | TRBV2 | 17 | - | CASLSRPRQTSYNEQFF | TGTGCCAGCCTTTCAAGGCCGCGCCAAACCTCCTACAATGAGCAGTTCTTC
- | TRBJ2-3 | TRBV18 | 16 | TRBD1 | CASSQIRQGATDTQYF | TGTGCCAGCTCACAGATACGACAGGGGGCCACAGATACGCAGTATTTT
- | TRBJ2-5 | TRBV6-6 | 11 | - | CASSQKETQYF | TGTGCCAGCAGCCAGAAAGAGACCCAGTACTTC
- | TRBJ1-5 | TRBV18 | 14 | - | CASSPTGLDQPQHF | TGTGCCAGCTCACCAACGGGCCTTGATCAGCCCCAGCATTTT
- | TRBJ1-5 | TRBV2 | 14 | TRBD1 | CASSGQGGNQPQHF | TGTGCCAGCTCTGGACAGGGAGGCAATCAGCCCCAGCATTTT
- | TRBJ2-7 | TRBV28 | 13 | - | CATEERVFYEQYF | TGTGCCACCGAGGAGCGGGTTTTCTACGAGCAGTACTTC
once | TRBJ1-4 | TRBV6-5 | 15 | - | CASSYSDGRNEKLFF | TGTGCCAGCAGTTACTCCGACGGTCGAAATGAAAAACTGTTTTTT
- | TRBJ2-5 | TRBV5-6 | 14 | TRBD1 | CASSSRTGVGTQYF | TGTGCCAGCAGCTCGAGGACAGGGGTCGGGACCCAGTACTTC
- | TRBJ1-1 | TRBV28 | 14 | - | CASSTNSGKTEAFF | TGTGCCAGCAGCACAAACTCGGGGAAGACTGAAGCTTTCTTT
- | TRBJ2-1 | TRBV5-6 | 14 | - | CASSLVLGAGEQFF | TGTGCCAGCAGCTTGGTACTGGGGGCCGGTGAGCAGTTCTTC
- | TRBJ2-7 | TRBV4-3 | 16 | - | CASSQGPGTVRYEQYF | TGCGCCAGCAGCCAAGGGCCGGGGACCGTCCGGTACGAGCAGTACTTC
- | TRBJ2-6 | TRBV7-9 | 9 | - | CASSPARIF | TGTGCCAGCAGCCCAGCCCGCATTTTC
- | TRBJ1-2 | TRBV7-9 | 16 | TRBD1 | CASSRDPGQGAGGYTF | TGTGCCAGCAGCCGTGATCCGGGACAGGGGGCGGGAGGCTACACCTTC
- | TRBJ1-1 | TRBV7-3 | 13 | - | CASSLDEDTEAFF | TGTGCCAGCAGCTTAGACGAGGACACTGAAGCTTTCTTT
- | TRBJ2-2 | TRBV11-3 | 13 | - | CASSLESDGELFF | TGTGCCAGCAGCTTAGAAAGCGACGGGGAGCTGTTTTTT
- | TRBJ1-2 | TRBV6-1 | 14 | TRBD1 | CASRLRDSIYGYTF | TGTGCCAGCAGACTCCGGGACAGCATCTATGGCTACACCTTC
few | TRBJ2-2 | TRBV2 | 11 | - | CASTPTGELFF | TGTGCCAGCACGCCGACCGGGGAGCTGTTTTTT